The rows below give T cell receptor beta chains drawn from one sample of a study of response to subunit inactivated influenza vaccine. TCRdb redid the calling of the RT-PCR reads with MiXCR, one entry per CDR3 protein. The sample shows under 950,000 distinct CDR3 sequences, 21% of them seen only once. Specimen: PBMCs from blood, collected about 5 days after vaccination. The receptors come from a man aged 45-60 years who received an inactivated influenza vaccine. CDR3s leave out the opening cysteine and the closing phenylalanine or tryptophan.

v_call,j_call,cdr3_aa
TRBV7-9,TRBJ2-5,ASSSGLDQTQY
TRBV5-1,TRBJ2-7,ASSLGLGGGRKAYEQY
TRBV6-1,TRBJ2-3,ASTPRVGQGYTDTQY
TRBV20-1,TRBJ2-1,SALTRDGNSYNEQF
TRBV15,TRBJ2-7,ATSRDTGYEQY
TRBV7-3,TRBJ2-1,ASSFRGPNNEQF
TRBV6-2/TRBV6-3,TRBJ2-7,ASRDVSVRKRPYEQY
TRBV12-3/TRBV12-4,TRBJ2-7,ASSPAYPSHTYEQY
TRBV20-1,TRBJ1-6,SARGRDRVYSPLH
TRBV28,TRBJ1-1,ASREAGGMNTEAF
TRBV3-1,TRBJ2-4,ASSPMLAKNIQY
TRBV27,TRBJ2-2,ASSRTTWTGSSGELF
TRBV7-2,TRBJ2-7,ASSFTSYEQY
TRBV12-3/TRBV12-4,TRBJ2-3,ASASGGTQY
TRBV10-3,TRBJ1-6,AISEWTGNNSPLH
TRBV12-3/TRBV12-4,TRBJ2-5,ASSFTYQETQY
TRBV5-1,TRBJ1-4,ASSLDKTPGTNEKLF
TRBV12-3/TRBV12-4,TRBJ2-3,ASSLRDKGTDTQY
TRBV10-3,TRBJ2-3,AINSGGSTDTQY
TRBV7-9,TRBJ2-3,ASSLDGTTEQY
TRBV6-6,TRBJ1-2,ACRDVNYGYT
TRBV18,TRBJ1-2,ASSIDRDGGYT